This TCR beta chain was documented in a study of blood T cell repertoires in COVID-19. Assay: immunoSEQ multiplex PCR; the TCRdb copy retains only in-frame clones and omits some. Seen here are roughly 120,000 clones, approximately 80% observed once, and the top ten hold over 9%. The CDR3 sequence is 12 residues long. Trimming cost V 8 bases and J 3 bases, with 10 bases left between them. CDR1 and CDR2 from the germline V gene are SNHLY and FYNNEI. This TCR was recovered from a woman in her sixties with acute or convalescent COVID-19. The chain is built from TRBV2 and TRBJ1-1; D remains ambiguous. Material for sequencing was peripheral blood. CDR3 loop: CASQYVDTEAFF. For the CDR3, the DNA is TGTGCCAGCCAATACGTAGACACTGAAGCTTTCTTT.